The T cell receptor beta chain described here comes from a study of blood T cell repertoires in COVID-19. Study background: Specimens from acute and convalescent COVID-19 originated in the United States, Italy and Spain. The analysed material was cDNA or gDNA that came from T cells, B-cell-depleted T cells, or PBMCs.

Only in-frame clones appear in the TCRdb table, and some are missing; sequencing was by immunoSEQ multiplex PCR. The top ten clones hold about 3% of a sample with approximately 160,000 clones, 60% to 85% of them seen once. Germline CDR1 MRHNA, CDR2 SNTAGT. V was trimmed by 3 bases and J by 0 bases, leaving 7 bases between them. The length of the CDR3 is 14 residues. The TCR originated in a man in his 70s with acute or convalescent COVID-19. This sequence joins TRBV6-4 and TRBJ2-3; tentatively, D is TRBD1 (6 bases). The sample was peripheral blood. CDR3 coding DNA: TGTGCCAGCAGTGAACAGGGTAGCACAGATACGCAGTATTTT. Translated, it gives CASSEQGSTDTQYF.